The subject of this entry is one T cell receptor (beta chain). Its antigen is not identified. This CDR3 region has 13 residues. Per the germline V gene, CDR1 is SGHTA and CDR2 is FQGNSA. V dropped 3 bases and J dropped 10 bases, with 13 bases sitting between them. Noted treatment: roughly 18 received Ad26.COV2.S at low or high dose, single or two shots; 5 received placebo; per-sample allocation not given. Specimen acquisition occurred on day 63 following the initial vaccine or placebo injection. The sample is drawn from a study of Ad26.COV2.S vaccination and SARS-CoV-2 variants. Study-level points and caveats: Using TCR breadth and depth analyses may have led to underestimated total T cell responses. Whether participants received vaccine or placebo, their non-spike TCR breadth was similar.

Profiling relied on immunoSEQ multiplex PCR, and the TCRdb table lists in-frame clones only, not all of them. This sample carries about 680,000 clones, roughly 90% of them seen once, and the ten largest clones take 1.5%. V gene TRBV7-2 combines with J gene TRBJ2-1, with D possibly being TRBD1 (6 bases). This sequence originates from a person between 18 and 59 years old who received the Ad26.COV2.S COVID-19 vaccine or a placebo. Source: peripheral blood, taken in a trial of Ad26.COV2.S vaccine versus placebo. CDR3 sequence: CASSFDRPAEQFF. Here the CDR3 DNA reads TGTGCCAGCAGCTTCGACAGGCCCGCGGAGCAGTTCTTC. Combining the CDR3 with reference TRBV7-2 and TRBJ2-1 gives the whole variable domain GAGVSQSPSNKVTEKGKDVELRCDPISGHTALYWYRQSLGQGLEFLIYFQGNSAPDKSGLPSDRFSAERTGGSVSTLTIQRTQQEDSAVYLCASSFDRPAEQFFGPGTRLTVL.